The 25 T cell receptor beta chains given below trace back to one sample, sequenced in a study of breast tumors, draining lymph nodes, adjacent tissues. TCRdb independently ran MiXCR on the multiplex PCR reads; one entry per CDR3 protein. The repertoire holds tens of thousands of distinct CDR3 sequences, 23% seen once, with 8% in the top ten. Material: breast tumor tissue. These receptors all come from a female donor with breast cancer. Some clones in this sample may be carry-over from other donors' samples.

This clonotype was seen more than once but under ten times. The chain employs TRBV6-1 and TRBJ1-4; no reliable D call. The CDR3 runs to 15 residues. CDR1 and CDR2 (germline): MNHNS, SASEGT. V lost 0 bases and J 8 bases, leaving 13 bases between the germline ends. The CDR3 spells CASSEATSGVEKLFF. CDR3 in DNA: TGTGCCAGCAGTGAAGCCACTTCGGGCGTAGAAAAACTGTTTTTT.

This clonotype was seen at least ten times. The CDR3 loop reads CATAGTTQETQYF. The DNA of the CDR3 is TGTGCCACGGCAGGGACCACCCAAGAGACCCAGTACTTC. The V gene is TRBV7-9, the J gene TRBJ2-5; either TRBD1 or TRBD2 may supply D (5 bases each). This CDR3 region has 13 residues. The V end lost 10 bases, the J end lost 1 base, and 13 bases lay between the germline ends. Germline CDR1 is SEHNR and CDR2 is FQNEAQ (reference sequence).

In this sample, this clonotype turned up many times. The DNA for the CDR3 is TGTGCCAGCAGCCTCCAACAGGGGACTAATGAAAAACTGTTTTTT. It translates to CASSLQQGTNEKLFF. The gene calls are TRBV7-9 and TRBJ1-4, with 7 bases identical to TRBD1. Germline V lookup: CDR1 SEHNR, CDR2 FQNEAQ (reference sequence). V lost 5 bases, J lost 2 bases, and 5 bases stayed unmatched. The CDR3 spans 15 residues.

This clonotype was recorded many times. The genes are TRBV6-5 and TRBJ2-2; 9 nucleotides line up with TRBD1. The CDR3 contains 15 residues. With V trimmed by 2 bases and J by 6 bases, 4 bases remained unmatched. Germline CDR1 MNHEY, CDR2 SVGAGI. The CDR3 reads CASSYRQGGAGELFF. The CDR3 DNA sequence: TGTGCCAGCAGTTACCGACAGGGGGGGGCCGGGGAGCTGTTTTTT.

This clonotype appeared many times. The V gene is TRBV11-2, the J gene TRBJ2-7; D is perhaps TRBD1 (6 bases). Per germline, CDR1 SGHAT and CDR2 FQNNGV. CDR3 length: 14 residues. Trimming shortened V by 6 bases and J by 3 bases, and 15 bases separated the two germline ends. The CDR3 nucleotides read TGTGCCAGCAGTCAAACAGGGTTAAGCTACGAGCAGTACTTC. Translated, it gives CASSQTGLSYEQYF.

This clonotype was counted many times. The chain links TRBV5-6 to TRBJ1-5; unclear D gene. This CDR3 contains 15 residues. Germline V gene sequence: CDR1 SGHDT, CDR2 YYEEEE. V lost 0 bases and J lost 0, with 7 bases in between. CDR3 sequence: CASSLGVYSNQPQHF. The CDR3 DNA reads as TGTGCCAGCAGCTTGGGAGTTTATAGCAATCAGCCCCAGCATTTT.

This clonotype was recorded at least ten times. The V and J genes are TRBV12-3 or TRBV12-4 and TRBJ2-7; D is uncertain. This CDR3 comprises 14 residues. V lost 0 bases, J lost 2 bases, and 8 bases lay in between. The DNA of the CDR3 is TGTGCCAGCAGTTTAGCCCTTCCCCCCTACGAGCAGTACTTC. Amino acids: CASSLALPPYEQYF.

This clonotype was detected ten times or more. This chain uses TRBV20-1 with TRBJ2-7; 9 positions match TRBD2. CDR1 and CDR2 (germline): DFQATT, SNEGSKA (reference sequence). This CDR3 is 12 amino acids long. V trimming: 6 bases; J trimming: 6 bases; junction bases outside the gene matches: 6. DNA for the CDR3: TGCAGTGCGCGGGGGGGGTCTGGCGAGCAGTACTTC. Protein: CSARGGSGEQYF.

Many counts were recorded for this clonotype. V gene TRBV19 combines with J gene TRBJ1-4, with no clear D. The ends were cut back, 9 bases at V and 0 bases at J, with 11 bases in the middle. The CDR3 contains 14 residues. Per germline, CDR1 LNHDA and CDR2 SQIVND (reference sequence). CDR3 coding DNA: TGTGCCAGCTCGGTGGGGTCAACTAATGAAAAACTGTTTTTT. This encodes CASSVGSTNEKLFF.

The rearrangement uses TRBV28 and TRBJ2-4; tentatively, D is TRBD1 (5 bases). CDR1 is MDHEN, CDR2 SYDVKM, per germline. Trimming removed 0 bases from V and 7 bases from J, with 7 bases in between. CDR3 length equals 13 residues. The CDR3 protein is CASSLWGQNIQYF. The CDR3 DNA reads TGTGCCAGCAGTTTATGGGGGCAGAACATTCAGTACTTC.

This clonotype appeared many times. CDR3 DNA: TGTGCCAGCAGCTTTTTATTATTTGAAGAGACCCAGTACTTC. Protein sequence: CASSFLLFEETQYF. The chain uses TRBV5-6 and TRBJ2-5; D remains unclear. There are 14 residues in the CDR3. Looked up from germline, CDR1 is SGHDT and CDR2 is YYEEEE. V was clipped by 2 bases and J by 3 bases, with 11 bases between them.

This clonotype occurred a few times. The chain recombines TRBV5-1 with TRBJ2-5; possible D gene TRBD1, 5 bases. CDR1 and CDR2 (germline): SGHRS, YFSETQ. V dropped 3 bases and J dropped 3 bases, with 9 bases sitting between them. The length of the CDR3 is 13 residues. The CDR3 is CASSSQGKETQYF. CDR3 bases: TGCGCCAGCAGCTCGCAGGGTAAAGAGACCCAGTACTTC.

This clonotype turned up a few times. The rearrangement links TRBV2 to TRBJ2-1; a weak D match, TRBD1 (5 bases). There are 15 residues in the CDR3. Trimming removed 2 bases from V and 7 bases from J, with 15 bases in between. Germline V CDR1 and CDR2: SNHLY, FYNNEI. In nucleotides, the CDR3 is TGTGCCAGCAGTGAATCCTCTTTAGGGGCGAATGAGCAGTTCTTC. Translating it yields CASSESSLGANEQFF.

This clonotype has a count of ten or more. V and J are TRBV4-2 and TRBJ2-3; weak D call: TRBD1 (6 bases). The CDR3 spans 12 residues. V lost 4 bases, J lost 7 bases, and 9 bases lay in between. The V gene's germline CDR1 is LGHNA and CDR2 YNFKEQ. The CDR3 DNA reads TGTGCCAGCAGCCCAGGGACAAATACGCAGTATTTT. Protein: CASSPGTNTQYF.

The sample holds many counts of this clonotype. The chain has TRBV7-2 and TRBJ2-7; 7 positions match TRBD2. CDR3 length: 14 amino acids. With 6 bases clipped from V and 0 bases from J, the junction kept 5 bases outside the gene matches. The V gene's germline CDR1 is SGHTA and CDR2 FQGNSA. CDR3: CASSILAASYEQYF. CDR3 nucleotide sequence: TGTGCCAGCAGTATCCTAGCGGCCTCCTACGAGCAGTACTTC.

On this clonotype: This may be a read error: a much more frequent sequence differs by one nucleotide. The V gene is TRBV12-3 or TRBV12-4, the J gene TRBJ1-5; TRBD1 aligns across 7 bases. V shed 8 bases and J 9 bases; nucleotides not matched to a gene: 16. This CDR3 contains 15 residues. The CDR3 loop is CASGRQGGKVGPQHF. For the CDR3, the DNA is TGTGCCAGCGGTCGACAGGGTGGGAAAGTTGGGCCCCAGCATTTT.

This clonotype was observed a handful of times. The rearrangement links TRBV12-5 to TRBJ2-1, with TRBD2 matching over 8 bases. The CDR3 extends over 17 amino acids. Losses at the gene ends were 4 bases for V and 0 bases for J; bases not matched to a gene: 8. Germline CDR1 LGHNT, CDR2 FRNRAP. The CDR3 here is CASGSTPGGASYNEQFF. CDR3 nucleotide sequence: TGTGCTAGTGGTTCAACCCCCGGGGGGGCCTCCTACAATGAGCAGTTCTTC.

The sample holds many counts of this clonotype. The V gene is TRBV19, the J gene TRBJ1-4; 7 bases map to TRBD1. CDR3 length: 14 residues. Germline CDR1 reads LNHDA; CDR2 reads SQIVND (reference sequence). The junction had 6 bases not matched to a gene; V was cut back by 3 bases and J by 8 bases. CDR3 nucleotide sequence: TGTGCCAGTAGTATCGGTCAGGGGGGGGAAAAACTGTTTTTT. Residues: CASSIGQGGEKLFF.

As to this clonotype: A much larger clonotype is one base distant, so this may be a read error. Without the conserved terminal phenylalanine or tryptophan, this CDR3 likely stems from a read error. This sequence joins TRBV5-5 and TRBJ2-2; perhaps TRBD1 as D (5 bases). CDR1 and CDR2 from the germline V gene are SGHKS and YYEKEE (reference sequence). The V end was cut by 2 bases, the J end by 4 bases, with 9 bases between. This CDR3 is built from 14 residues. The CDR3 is CASSLRQGTGELFL. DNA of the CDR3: TGTGCCAGCAGCTTAAGGCAGGGCACCGGGGAGCTGTTTCTT.

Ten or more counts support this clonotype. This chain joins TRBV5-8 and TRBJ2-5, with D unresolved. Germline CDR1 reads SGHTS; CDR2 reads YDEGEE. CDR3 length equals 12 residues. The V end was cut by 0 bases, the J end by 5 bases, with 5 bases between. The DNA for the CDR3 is TGTGCCAGCAGCTTGGGAACCGAGACCCAGTACTTC. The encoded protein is CASSLGTETQYF.

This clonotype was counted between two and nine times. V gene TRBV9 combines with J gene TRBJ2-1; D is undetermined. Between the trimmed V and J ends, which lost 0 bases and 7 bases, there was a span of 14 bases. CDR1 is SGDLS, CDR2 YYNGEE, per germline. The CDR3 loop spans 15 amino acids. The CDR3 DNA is TGTGCCAGCAGCGTAGGGCCCGACGCTATTAATGAGCAGTTCTTC. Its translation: CASSVGPDAINEQFF.

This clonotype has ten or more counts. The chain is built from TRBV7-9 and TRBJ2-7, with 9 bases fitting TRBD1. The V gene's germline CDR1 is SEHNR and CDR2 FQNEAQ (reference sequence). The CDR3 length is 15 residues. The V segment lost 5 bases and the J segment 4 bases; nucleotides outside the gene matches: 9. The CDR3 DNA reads TGTGCCAGCAGCCCCGGGACAGGGCTTCTTTACGAGCAGTACTTC. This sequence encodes CASSPGTGLLYEQYF.

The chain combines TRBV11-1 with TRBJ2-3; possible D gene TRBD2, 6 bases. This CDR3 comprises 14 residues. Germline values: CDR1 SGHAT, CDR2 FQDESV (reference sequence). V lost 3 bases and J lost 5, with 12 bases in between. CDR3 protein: CASSLGRGGDTQYF. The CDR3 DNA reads TGTGCCAGCAGCTTGGGTAGGGGAGGAGATACGCAGTATTTT.

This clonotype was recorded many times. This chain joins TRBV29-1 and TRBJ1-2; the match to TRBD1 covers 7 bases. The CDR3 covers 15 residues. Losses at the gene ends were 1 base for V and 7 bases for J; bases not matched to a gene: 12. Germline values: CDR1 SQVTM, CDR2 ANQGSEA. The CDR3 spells CSVEGVGGGRGGYTF. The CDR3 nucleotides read TGCAGCGTTGAAGGGGTCGGAGGGGGCAGAGGTGGCTACACCTTC.

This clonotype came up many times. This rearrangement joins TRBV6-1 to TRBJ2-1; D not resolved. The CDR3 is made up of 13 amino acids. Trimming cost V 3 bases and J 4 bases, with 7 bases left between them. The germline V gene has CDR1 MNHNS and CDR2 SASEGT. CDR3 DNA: TGTGCCAGCAGTGACAACGGGTACAATGAGCAGTTCTTC. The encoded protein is CASSDNGYNEQFF.